Shown below are 22 T cell receptor beta chains from a single sample sequenced in a study of cytomegalovirus exposure and HLA in healthy donors. The PCR made use of 60 Vbeta and 13 Jbeta primers. This table comes from immunoSEQ multiplex PCR, and its TCRdb copy is limited to in-frame clones, with some not included. The table shows 100,000 to 150,000 clones, with approximately 81% occurring only once. Sequencing was performed on PBMCs. These receptors originate from a man younger than 35 in good health and CMV-seronegative.

The chain couples TRBV30 to TRBJ1-1; D is ambiguous. This CDR3 region has 12 residues. V lost 1 base and J 10 bases, leaving 13 bases between the germline ends. Per the germline V gene, CDR1 is GTSNPN and CDR2 is SVGIG (reference sequence). CDR3 region: CAWSEGIAGAFF. The DNA of the CDR3 is TGTGCCTGGAGTGAAGGGATTGCGGGAGCTTTCTTT.

The chain couples TRBV7-2 to TRBJ1-5, with TRBD1 matching over 7 bases. Germline V gene data show CDR1 as SGHTA and CDR2 as FQGNSA. The CDR3 has 15 residues. V lost 5 bases to trimming and J lost 2 bases; unmatched junction nucleotides: 6. CDR3 residues: CASSQGDFGNQPQHF. The CDR3 nucleotides read TGTGCCAGCAGCCAGGGGGATTTCGGCAATCAGCCCCAGCATTTT.

The rearrangement joins TRBV15 to TRBJ1-1; perhaps TRBD1 as D (5 bases). This CDR3 comprises 16 residues. From germline, CDR1 is LNHNV and CDR2 YYDKDF (reference sequence). Trimming shortened V by 1 base and J by 4 bases, and 16 bases separated the two germline ends. As DNA, the CDR3 is TGTGCCACCAGCAGAGGATCGACAGAAAGGGGCACTGAAGCTTTCTTT. Translated, it gives CATSRGSTERGTEAFF.

This clone has only a few counts. The rearrangement joins TRBV19 to TRBJ2-7; a weak D match, TRBD1 (6 bases). V lost 3 bases and J lost 7, with 22 bases in between. The CDR3 covers 16 residues. Germline V lookup: CDR1 LNHDA, CDR2 SQIVND (reference sequence). CDR3 DNA: TGTGCCAGTAGTATCCCCCCCCAGGGGAAGGGGTGGGAGCAGTACTTC. This codes for CASSIPPQGKGWEQYF.

J is TRBJ1-1 and V is TRBV19, with D maybe TRBD1 (6 bases). Germline assignment: CDR1 LNHDA and CDR2 SQIVND (reference sequence). There are 14 residues in the CDR3. With 5 bases removed from V and 4 bases from J, the gap between germline ends came to 14 bases. The CDR3 nucleotides are TGTGCCAGTAGTTTTGGGGCAGGGGTCACTGAAGCTTTCTTT. It codes for CASSFGAGVTEAFF.

The V and J genes are TRBV4-3 and TRBJ1-1; D ambiguous. The germline gives CDR1 LGHNA, CDR2 YSLEER. The CDR3 is 14 residues long. V dropped 0 bases and J dropped 1 base, with 6 bases sitting between them. The CDR3 here is CASSQDSGNTEAFF. The CDR3 region has the DNA TGCGCCAGCAGCCAAGACTCCGGGAACACTGAAGCTTTCTTT.

This clone was recorded at least ten times. The V and J genes are TRBV5-1 and TRBJ2-6; tentative D call: TRBD1 (5 bases). The length of the CDR3 is 17 residues. Germline CDR1 and CDR2: SGHRS and YFSETQ. The ends were cut back, 2 bases at V and 0 bases at J, with 12 bases in the middle. The CDR3 nucleotides are TGCGCCAGCAGCTTTGGGGCGGTGAGCTCTGGGGCCAACGTCCTGACTTTC. Translating gives CASSFGAVSSGANVLTF.

Concerning this clone: A read error may account for a junction end that differs from germline. This rearrangement joins TRBV7-9 to TRBJ2-5; D gene unclear. CDR3 length equals 12 residues. CDR1 SEHNR and CDR2 FQNEAQ come from the germline V gene (reference sequence). The CDR3 loop is CSSSLQRATQYF. CDR3 DNA: TGTTCCAGCAGCTTACAGCGAGCGACCCAGTACTTC.

This chain uses TRBV4-3 with TRBJ2-3, with TRBD2 matching 7 bases. Unmatched junction bases numbered 6, after V lost 2 bases and J lost 1 base. CDR1 is LGHNA and CDR2 is YSLEER in the germline V gene. This CDR3 is built from 16 residues. The CDR3 here is CASSQLGLGRTDTQYF. For the CDR3, the DNA is TGCGCCAGCAGCCAACTCGGACTAGGGCGCACAGATACGCAGTATTTT.

The chain combines TRBV7-2 with TRBJ1-5; unclear D gene. V was clipped by 4 bases and J by 0 bases, with 4 bases between them. Germline CDR1 reads SGHTA; CDR2 reads FQGNSA. This CDR3 is 13 amino acids long. CDR3 nucleotide sequence: TGTGCCAGCAGCTACAGTAGCAATCAGCCCCAGCATTTT. It yields the protein CASSYSSNQPQHF. Complete variable domain (other parts from reference TRBV7-2 and TRBJ1-5): GAGVSQSPSNKVTEKGKDVELRCDPISGHTALYWYRQSLGQGLEFLIYFQGNSAPDKSGLPSDRFSAERTGGSVSTLTIQRTQQEDSAVYLCASSYSSNQPQHFGDGTRLSIL.

The chain recombines TRBV7-8 with TRBJ2-1; TRBD1 aligns across 8 bases. Germline V gene lookup returns CDR1 SGHVS and CDR2 FQNEAQ. V trimming: 5 bases; J trimming: 5 bases; junction bases outside the gene matches: 11. The CDR3 runs to 16 residues. The CDR3, as DNA: TGTGCCAGCAGCAACATAGACAGGGGATGGGACAATGAGCAGTTCTTC. Protein sequence: CASSNIDRGWDNEQFF.

The chain combines TRBV7-2 with TRBJ1-2, with unresolved D. The CDR3 is 12 residues long. Germline V lookup: CDR1 SGHTA, CDR2 FQGNSA. V gave up 0 bases and J gave up 10 bases, with 9 bases separating them. The CDR3 nucleotides read TGTGCCAGCAGCTTAGCCTCCCCAGTCTACACCTTC. Its translation: CASSLASPVYTF.

This clone came up a few times. The V call is TRBV5-4, the J call TRBJ2-4; 7 bases are a match to TRBD1. Germline V lookup: CDR1 SGHNT, CDR2 YYREEE (reference sequence). With V trimmed by 4 bases and J by 4 bases, 8 bases remained unmatched. The CDR3 is made up of 15 amino acids. CDR3 nucleotide sequence: TGTGCCAGCAGCGAGGGTGACAGGGAAAAAAACATTCAGTACTTC. Translating it yields CASSEGDREKNIQYF.

This chain joins TRBV4-1 and TRBJ1-2; 7 positions match TRBD1. From germline, CDR1 is MGHRA and CDR2 YSYEKL. The CDR3 is 17 residues long. The V and J ends lost 1 base and 3 bases, in that order; junction bases with no gene match: 11. The CDR3 DNA follows: TGCGCCAGCAGCCAAGTCATAGACAGGGCCGGGGACTATGGCTACACCTTC. It yields the protein CASSQVIDRAGDYGYTF.

The CDR3 loop is CASSLGGGLSGYTF. CDR3 coding DNA: TGTGCCAGCAGCTTAGGGGGGGGGCTCTCTGGCTACACCTTC. The rearrangement uses TRBV7-9 and TRBJ1-2; possibly TRBD1 for D (6 bases). The germline gives CDR1 SEHNR, CDR2 FQNEAQ (reference sequence). CDR3 length equals 14 residues. The V end lost 1 base, the J end lost 7 bases, and 13 bases lay between the germline ends.

The table lists this clone with a count of one. The chain joins TRBV5-1 to TRBJ2-7, with TRBD1 matching over 10 bases. The CDR3 loop spans 14 amino acids. From germline, CDR1 is SGHRS and CDR2 YFSETQ. V lost 7 bases to trimming and J lost 6 bases; unmatched junction nucleotides: 10. CDR3 protein: CASGRDRGSGEQYF. In DNA form, the CDR3 reads TGCGCCAGCGGCCGGGACAGGGGATCCGGCGAGCAGTACTTC.

This chain connects TRBV4-2 to TRBJ2-7; 10 bases align to TRBD2. J lost 7 bases, V lost 0 bases, and 9 bases had no gene match. This CDR3 is 16 amino acids long. The germline V gene encodes CDR1 LGHNA and CDR2 YNFKEQ. The CDR3 sequence is CASSQDWTSGSQEQYF. The CDR3 DNA is TGTGCCAGCAGCCAAGACTGGACTAGCGGATCTCAAGAGCAGTACTTC.

The chain has TRBV13 and TRBJ1-1; D is possibly TRBD1 (5 bases). Trimming shortened V by 0 bases and J by 4 bases, and 9 bases separated the two germline ends. The CDR3 has 14 amino acids. CDR1 is PRHDT and CDR2 is FYEKMQ in the germline V gene (reference sequence). CDR3 sequence: CASSLGRGSTEAFF. The CDR3 coding sequence is TGTGCCAGCAGCTTAGGCCGGGGGTCCACTGAAGCTTTCTTT. Full variable domain (remainder filled in from reference TRBV13 and TRBJ1-1): AAGVIQSPRHLIKEKRETATLKCYPIPRHDTVYWYQQGPGQDPQFLISFYEKMQSDKGSIPDRFSAQQFSDYHSELNMSSLELGDSALYFCASSLGRGSTEAFFGQGTRLTVV.

The CDR3 reads CASSQDTTGTYEQYF. DNA of the CDR3: TGCGCCAGCAGCCAGGACACCACTGGGACCTACGAGCAGTACTTC. V gene TRBV4-1 combines with J gene TRBJ2-7; D possibly corresponds to TRBD1 (5 bases). Trimming left V 3 bases short and J 2 bases short, with 14 bases between. CDR1 and CDR2 from the germline V gene are MGHRA and YSYEKL. The CDR3 totals 15 residues.

The V gene is TRBV2, the J gene TRBJ2-3, with D unclear. V was shortened by 0 bases and J by 4 bases, with 8 bases between the two germline ends. The CDR3 totals 14 residues. Germline V gene data show CDR1 as SNHLY and CDR2 as FYNNEI. The CDR3 DNA reads TGTGCCAGCAGTGAAGCGACTGTACCAGATACGCAGTATTTT. Protein: CASSEATVPDTQYF.

This chain joins TRBV27 and TRBJ2-4, with D possibly being TRBD1 (6 bases). Germline assignment: CDR1 MNHEY and CDR2 SMNVEV (reference sequence). V lost 6 bases, J lost 6 bases, and 18 bases lay in between. This CDR3 is 15 amino acids long. The CDR3, as DNA: TGTGCCAGCAGGCAAAACCGGGACACTCCAAACATTCAGTACTTC. Its protein is CASRQNRDTPNIQYF.

This clone was seen only once. This sequence joins TRBV28 and TRBJ1-1, with D uncertain. CDR1 and CDR2 (germline): MDHEN, SYDVKM. Trimming pared 4 bases from V and 1 base from J, leaving 13 bases between. This CDR3 contains 15 residues. Written as DNA, the CDR3 is TGTGCCAGCAGTTCGTTTTTGGGAGGGAACACTGAAGCTTTCTTT. This encodes CASSSFLGGNTEAFF.